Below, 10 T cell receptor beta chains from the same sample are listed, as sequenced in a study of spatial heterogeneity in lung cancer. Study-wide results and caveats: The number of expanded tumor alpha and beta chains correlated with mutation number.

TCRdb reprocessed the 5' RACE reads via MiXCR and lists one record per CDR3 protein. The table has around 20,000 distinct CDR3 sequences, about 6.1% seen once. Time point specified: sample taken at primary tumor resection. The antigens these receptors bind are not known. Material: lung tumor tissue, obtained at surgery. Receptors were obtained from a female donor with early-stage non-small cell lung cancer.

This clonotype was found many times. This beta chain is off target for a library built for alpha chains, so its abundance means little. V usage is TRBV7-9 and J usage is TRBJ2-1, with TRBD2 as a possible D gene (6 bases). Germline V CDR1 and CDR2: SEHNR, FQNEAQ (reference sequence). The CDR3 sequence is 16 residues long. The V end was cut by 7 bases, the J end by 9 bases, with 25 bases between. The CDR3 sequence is CASTPGGLWQGGEQFF. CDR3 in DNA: TGTGCCAGCACGCCCGGTGGGCTGTGGCAGGGAGGTGAGCAGTTCTTC.

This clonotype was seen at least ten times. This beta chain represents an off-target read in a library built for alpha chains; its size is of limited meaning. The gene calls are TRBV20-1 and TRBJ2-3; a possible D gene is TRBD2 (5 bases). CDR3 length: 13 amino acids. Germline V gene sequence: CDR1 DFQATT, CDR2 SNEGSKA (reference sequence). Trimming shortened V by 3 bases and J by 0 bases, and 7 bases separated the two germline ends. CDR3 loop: CSASLASTDTQYF. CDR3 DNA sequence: TGCAGTGCTAGTTTAGCGAGCACAGATACGCAGTATTTT.

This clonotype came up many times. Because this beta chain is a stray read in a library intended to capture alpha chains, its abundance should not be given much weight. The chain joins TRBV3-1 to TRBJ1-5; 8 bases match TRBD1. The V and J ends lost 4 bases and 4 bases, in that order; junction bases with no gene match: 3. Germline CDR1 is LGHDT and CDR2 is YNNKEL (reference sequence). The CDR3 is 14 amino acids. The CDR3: CASSPGQGNQPQHF. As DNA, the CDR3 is TGTGCCAGCAGCCCAGGACAGGGAAATCAGCCCCAGCATTTT.

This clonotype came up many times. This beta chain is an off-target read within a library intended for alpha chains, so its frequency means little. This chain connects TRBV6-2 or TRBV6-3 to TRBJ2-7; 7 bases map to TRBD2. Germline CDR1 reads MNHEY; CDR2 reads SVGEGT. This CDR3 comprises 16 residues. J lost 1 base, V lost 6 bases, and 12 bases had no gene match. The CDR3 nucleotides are TGTGCCAGCAGCCCACGGTTCCTAGCGGAGTCCTACGAGCAGTACTTC. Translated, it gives CASSPRFLAESYEQYF.

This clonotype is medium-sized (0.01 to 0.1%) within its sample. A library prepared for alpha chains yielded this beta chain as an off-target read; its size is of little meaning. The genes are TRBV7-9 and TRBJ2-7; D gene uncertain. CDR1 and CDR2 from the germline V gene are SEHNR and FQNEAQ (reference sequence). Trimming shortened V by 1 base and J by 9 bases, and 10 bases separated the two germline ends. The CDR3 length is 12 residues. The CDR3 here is CASSLVPTPQYF. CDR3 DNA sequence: TGTGCCAGCAGCTTAGTTCCCACCCCGCAGTACTTC.

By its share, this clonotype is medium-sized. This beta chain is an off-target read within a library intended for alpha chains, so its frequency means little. CDR3 nucleotides: TGTGCCAGCTTTGCCCGAAACACCGGGGAGCTGTTTTTT. It yields the protein CASFARNTGELFF. The V call is TRBV12-3 or TRBV12-4, the J call TRBJ2-2; D gene unclear. V lost 8 bases and J 2 bases, leaving 9 bases between the germline ends. The CDR3 contains 13 residues.

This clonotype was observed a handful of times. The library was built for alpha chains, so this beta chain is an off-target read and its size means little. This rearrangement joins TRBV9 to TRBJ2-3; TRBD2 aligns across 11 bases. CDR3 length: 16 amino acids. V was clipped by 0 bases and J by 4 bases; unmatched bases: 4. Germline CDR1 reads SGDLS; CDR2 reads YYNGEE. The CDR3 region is CASSVASGRQSDTQYF. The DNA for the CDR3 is TGTGCCAGCAGCGTAGCTAGCGGGAGGCAGTCAGATACGCAGTATTTT.

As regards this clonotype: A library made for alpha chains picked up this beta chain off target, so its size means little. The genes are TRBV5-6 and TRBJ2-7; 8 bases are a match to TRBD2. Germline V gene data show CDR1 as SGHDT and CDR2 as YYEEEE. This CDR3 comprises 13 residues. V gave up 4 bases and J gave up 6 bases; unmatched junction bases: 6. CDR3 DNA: TGTGCCAGCAGCACCCGGGGGGGTCTCGAGCAGTACTTC. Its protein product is CASSTRGGLEQYF.

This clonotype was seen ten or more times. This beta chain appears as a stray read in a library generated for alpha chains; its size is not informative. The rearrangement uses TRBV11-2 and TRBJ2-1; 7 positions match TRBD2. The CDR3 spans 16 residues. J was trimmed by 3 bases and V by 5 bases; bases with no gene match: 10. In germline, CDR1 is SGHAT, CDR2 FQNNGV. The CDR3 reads CASSQISGKGYNEQFF. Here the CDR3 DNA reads TGTGCCAGCAGCCAGATAAGCGGGAAAGGCTACAATGAGCAGTTCTTC.

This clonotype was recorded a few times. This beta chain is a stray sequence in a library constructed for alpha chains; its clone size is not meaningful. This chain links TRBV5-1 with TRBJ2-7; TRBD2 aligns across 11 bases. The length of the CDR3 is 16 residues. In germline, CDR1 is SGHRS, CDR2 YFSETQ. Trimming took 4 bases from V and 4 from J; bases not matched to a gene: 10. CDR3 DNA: TGCGCCAGCAGCGTGACTAGCGGGGTCGTCCTTTACGAGCAGTACTTC. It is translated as CASSVTSGVVLYEQYF.